One and the same sample provided the 15 T cell receptor beta chains below, sequenced in a study of blood T cell repertoires in COVID-19. Clones were sequenced by immunoSEQ multiplex PCR, and TCRdb holds only the in-frame ones, with some missing. The sample gives 90,000 to 150,000 clones, 60% to 80% of which show up once; roughly 7.9% is in the top ten. The sample comprised peripheral blood. The receptors come from a human donor in a cohort sampled during active COVID-19.

The chain recombines TRBV28 with TRBJ1-2, with 10 positions matching TRBD1. There are 17 residues in the CDR3. V shed 3 bases, J shed 4 bases, and the junction held 11 bases outside the gene matches. Germline CDR1 is MDHEN and CDR2 is SYDVKM. CDR3 coding DNA: TGTGCCAGCAGTTTGCCGGGGACAGGGGTTTCCCTCTATGGCTACACCTTC. Its translation is CASSLPGTGVSLYGYTF.

This chain joins TRBV19 and TRBJ2-1; TRBD1 aligns across 11 bases. J gave up 8 bases and V 7 bases, and 10 bases lay outside the gene matches. CDR3 length: 15 residues. Germline values: CDR1 LNHDA, CDR2 SQIVND (reference sequence). CDR3 region: CASMSRTGGLDEQFF. CDR3 DNA: TGTGCCAGTATGTCGAGGACAGGGGGCCTTGATGAGCAGTTCTTC.

The chain links TRBV3-1 (or the pseudogene TRBV3-2) to TRBJ1-2, with 7 bases identical to TRBD1. The CDR3 is made up of 15 amino acids. Trimming at V came to 5 bases and at J to 5 bases, leaving 11 bases not matched to a gene. CDR1 is LGHDT and CDR2 is YNNKEL in the germline V gene (reference sequence). The CDR3 DNA follows: TGTGCCAGCAGCTACAGACAGGGAGACTTATATGGCTACACCTTC. Translation: CASSYRQGDLYGYTF.

J is TRBJ1-5 and V is TRBV3-1 (or the pseudogene TRBV3-2), with D possibly being TRBD1 (5 bases). Germline CDR1 LGHDT, CDR2 YNNKEL (reference sequence). The CDR3 has 16 residues. V was cut by 3 bases and J by 6 bases, with 18 bases left in between. The CDR3 bases are TGTGCCAGCAGCCAGGGGGGAAAGGGCCTCGGTCAGCCCCAGCATTTT. Translation gives CASSQGGKGLGQPQHF.

V gene TRBV5-8 combines with J gene TRBJ2-7; D perhaps matches TRBD2 (5 bases). V was cut by 6 bases and J by 4 bases, with 17 bases left in between. Germline V gene sequence: CDR1 SGHTS, CDR2 YDEGEE. The CDR3 consists of 14 residues. In DNA form, the CDR3 reads TGTGCCAGCACCCCGTCGGGGTCGGGATACGAGCAGTACTTC. This encodes CASTPSGSGYEQYF.

The chain employs TRBV5-6 and TRBJ2-7; D not certain. V was trimmed by 2 bases and J by 2 bases, leaving 11 bases between them. CDR1 is SGHDT and CDR2 is YYEEEE in the germline V gene. This CDR3 has 14 residues. The DNA for the CDR3 is TGTGCCAGCAGCTTACCAGGTCGTGCCTACGAGCAGTACTTC. It codes for CASSLPGRAYEQYF. The variable domain in full, completed from reference TRBV5-6 and TRBJ2-7, reads DAGVTQSPTHLIKTRGQQVTLRCSPKSGHDTVSWYQQALGQGPQFIFQYYEEEERQRGNFPDRFSGHQFPNYSSELNVNALLLGDSALYLCASSLPGRAYEQYFGPGTRLTVT.

The chain couples TRBV11-3 to TRBJ2-5, with TRBD1 identical over 10 bases. The CDR3 extends over 15 amino acids. CDR1 SGHNT and CDR2 YENEEA come from the germline V gene. V shed 5 bases, J shed 1 base, and the junction held 4 bases outside the gene matches. The CDR3 DNA follows: TGTGCCAGCAGCGAGGGACAGGGGAGCCAAGAGACCCAGTACTTC. It translates to CASSEGQGSQETQYF.

The chain is built from TRBV27 and TRBJ2-7; a weak D match, TRBD1 (6 bases). V was pared by 3 bases and J by 3 bases, with 9 bases between. The CDR3 totals 13 residues. Germline V gene sequence: CDR1 MNHEY, CDR2 SMNVEV (reference sequence). The CDR3, as DNA: TGTGCCAGCAGTTTTGACAGGAACTACGAGCAGTACTTC. This translates into CASSFDRNYEQYF.

The V and J genes are TRBV7-2 and TRBJ1-2, with D tentatively TRBD1 (5 bases). V was cut by 3 bases and J by 7 bases, with 15 bases left in between. The CDR3 contains 14 residues. Germline V lookup: CDR1 SGHTA, CDR2 FQGNSA. The DNA of the CDR3 is TGTGCCAGCAGCTTTTGGGGAGGGACTGTTGGCTACACCTTC. Protein: CASSFWGGTVGYTF.

This chain uses TRBV30 with TRBJ1-4; TRBD1 matches 7 bases. The germline V gene has CDR1 GTSNPN and CDR2 SVGIG (reference sequence). The CDR3 loop spans 13 amino acids. V gave up 4 bases and J gave up 3 bases; unmatched junction bases: 2. The DNA of the CDR3 is TGTGCCTGGATGACAGGGTCTAATGAAAAACTGTTTTTT. Amino acids: CAWMTGSNEKLFF.

The rearrangement links TRBV10-3 to TRBJ2-7, with 11 nucleotides matching TRBD1. J gave up 6 bases and V 6 bases, and 7 bases lay outside the gene matches. Germline lookup yields CDR1 ENHRY and CDR2 SYGVKD. This CDR3 comprises 14 residues. The CDR3 protein is CAISITGQGVEQYF. CDR3 nucleotide sequence: TGTGCCATCAGCATCACGGGACAGGGGGTCGAGCAGTACTTC.

The V gene is TRBV7-8, the J gene TRBJ1-4, with 8 positions matching TRBD1. CDR1 and CDR2 from the germline V gene are SGHVS and FQNEAQ. The J segment lost 2 bases and the V segment lost 3 bases, leaving 5 bases of the junction unmatched. The CDR3 runs to 16 residues. The CDR3 is CASSLGTGSTNEKLFF. The CDR3, as DNA: TGTGCCAGCAGCTTGGGGACAGGCAGCACTAATGAAAAACTGTTTTTT.

The rearrangement joins TRBV7-9 to TRBJ1-4; weak D call: TRBD1 (6 bases). There are 15 residues in the CDR3. The germline V gene has CDR1 SEHNR and CDR2 FQNEAQ (reference sequence). The V end lost 5 bases, the J end lost 8 bases, and 18 bases lay between the germline ends. For the CDR3, the DNA is TGTGCCAGCAGCCCGACAGGCGGAAGGGGGGAAAAACTGTTTTTT. It translates to CASSPTGGRGEKLFF. Based on the CDR3 plus reference TRBV7-9 and TRBJ1-4, the full variable domain is DTGVSQNPRHKITKRGQNVTFRCDPISEHNRLYWYRQTLGQGPEFLTYFQNEAQLEKSRLLSDRFSAERPKGSFSTLEIQRTEQGDSAMYLCASSPTGGRGEKLFFGSGTQLSVL.

This clone was counted many times. This chain connects TRBV5-4 to TRBJ1-1; the D gene is possibly TRBD1 (5 bases). Germline CDR1 SGHNT, CDR2 YYREEE (reference sequence). Trimming took 5 bases from V and 4 from J, leaving 15 bases between them. There are 14 residues in the CDR3. This CDR3 reads CASSPPDSVTEAFF. DNA for the CDR3: TGTGCCAGCAGTCCACCTGACAGTGTCACTGAAGCTTTCTTT.

A single count supports this clone. The chain joins TRBV5-6 to TRBJ2-7, with D possibly TRBD1 on 6 matching bases. Germline-derived CDR1 and CDR2 are SGHDT and YYEEEE. V lost 2 bases and J 4 bases, leaving 13 bases between the germline ends. This CDR3 has 14 residues. CDR3 coding DNA: TGTGCCAGCAGCTTTCCCAGGGGTGATTACGAGCAGTACTTC. Protein product: CASSFPRGDYEQYF.